This is a list of T cell receptor beta chains from one sample in a study of T cells in Graves' hyperthyroidism and ophthalmopathy. MiXCR, applied by TCRdb to the multiplex PCR reads, yields one record per CDR3 protein. The repertoire has a few hundred thousand distinct CDR3 sequences, approximately 15% of them found once; the top ten carry 11% to 15%. The source material was blood. These TCRs come from a woman in her thirties or forties with Graves' hyperthyroidism. Each CDR3 is given with its conserved first and last residue. D genes are given only for firm matches. Part of the rows lack a size; the others show once, few, many or a class for expanded clones.

size	V	J	D	DNA	CDR3
many	TRBV20-1	TRBJ1-5	TRBD1	TGCAGTGCTAGAAGGACAGGGGGCAATCAGCCCCAGCATTTT	CSARRTGGNQPQHF
few	TRBV9	TRBJ2-3	.	TGTGCCAGCAGCGTAGAGGGCCGACTCACAGATACGCAGTATTTT	CASSVEGRLTDTQYF
many	TRBV28	TRBJ1-3	.	TGTGCCAGCAGTCCACCTGTGAGGGGGAACACCATATATTTT	CASSPPVRGNTIYF
many	TRBV27	TRBJ2-1	TRBD1	TGTGCCAGCAGTCCCCTCTTCGGACAGGGGTACAATGAGCAGTTCTTC	CASSPLFGQGYNEQFF
many	TRBV2	TRBJ1-1	.	TGTGCCAGCCAAGAAGCGGAGATGAACACTGAAGCTTTCTTT	CASQEAEMNTEAFF
many	TRBV20-1	TRBJ2-1	TRBD2	TGCAGTGCTAGAGTTGCTAGCGGGAGCTCCTACAATGAGCAGTTCTTC	CSARVASGSSYNEQFF
many	TRBV28	TRBJ1-1	.	TGTGCCAGTCAAAGCTTGAACACTGAAGCTTTCTTT	CASQSLNTEAFF
.	TRBV9	TRBJ1-2	.	TGTGCCAGCAGCGTAGGTTATGGGAACTATGGCTACACCTTC	CASSVGYGNYGYTF
.	TRBV3-1	TRBJ2-7	.	TGTGCCAGCAGCCAAGGCCGGCCCTACGAGCAGTACTTC	CASSQGRPYEQYF
.	TRBV20-1	TRBJ1-2	.	TGCAGTGCTAGAGAGGCAGCCAACTATGGCTACACCTTC	CSAREAANYGYTF
many	TRBV28	TRBJ2-3	TRBD2	TGTGCCAGCAGCGTTACGGCTAGCGGGAGCTATCGGACAGATACGCAGTATTTT	CASSVTASGSYRTDTQYF
many	TRBV7-2	TRBJ1-1	.	TGTGCCAGCAGCTTAGCGGCAGGGATCTCTGAAGCTTTCTTT	CASSLAAGISEAFF
.	TRBV6-4	TRBJ1-1	.	TGTGCCAGCAGATCTTCGGGGGTGAGCGGCACTGAAGCTTTCTTT	CASRSSGVSGTEAFF
.	TRBV10-1	TRBJ1-2	.	TGCGCCAGCAGTGAGCCGGGCTACACCTTC	CASSEPGYTF
.	TRBV6-1	TRBJ2-3	.	TGTGCCAGCAGCTGGGTAGAGGGAGTATCCGATACGCAGTATTTT	CASSWVEGVSDTQYF
many	TRBV6-1	TRBJ2-5	.	TGTGCCAGCGGGGAGCAAGAGACCCAGTACTTC	CASGEQETQYF
few	TRBV4-1	TRBJ2-1	.	TGCGCCAGCAGCCAATATGTCAATAGCAATGAGCAGTTCTTC	CASSQYVNSNEQFF
.	TRBV19	TRBJ2-3	.	TGTGCCAGTAGTACGACGGCGTGGACTAGCACAGATACGCAGTATTTT	CASSTTAWTSTDTQYF
many	TRBV28	TRBJ2-5	TRBD1	TGTGCCAGCAGTCCCCACGGGACAGGGCCCCAAGAGACCCAGTACTTC	CASSPHGTGPQETQYF
few	TRBV5-1	TRBJ2-2	.	TGCGCCAGCAGCTTGGATACTGCAGGGAGTACCGGGGAGCTGTTTTTT	CASSLDTAGSTGELFF
once	TRBV7-2	TRBJ1-1	.	TGTGCCAGCAGCTTTTATGGTCTGAAGTCTGAAGCTTTCTTT	CASSFYGLKSEAFF
many	TRBV3-1	TRBJ2-1	.	TGTGCCAGCAGCCAAGGTAGTGAGGATGAGCAGTTCTTC	CASSQGSEDEQFF
.	TRBV27	TRBJ1-5	.	TGTGCCAGCAGGGGTTGGGAGCACAATCAGCCCCAGCATTTT	CASRGWEHNQPQHF
.	TRBV5-4	TRBJ2-5	TRBD2	TGTGCCAGCTATAGCGGGCAGTTCGGTGAGACCCAGTACTTC	CASYSGQFGETQYF
few	TRBV18	TRBJ2-5	.	TGTGCCAGCTCGTATACAAGCCAAGAGACCCAGTACTTC	CASSYTSQETQYF
few	TRBV10-1	TRBJ2-1	TRBD2	TGCGCCAGCAGTGAAGGTCTAGCGGGATCCTACAATGAGCAGTTCTTC	CASSEGLAGSYNEQFF
many	TRBV3-1	TRBJ2-1	.	TGTGCCAGCAGCCTCACTGTTGGCAATGAGCAGTTCTTC	CASSLTVGNEQFF
many	TRBV10-1	TRBJ2-3	TRBD2	TGCGCCAGCAGTCCAGCGGGAGGGCCGACAGATACGCAGTATTTT	CASSPAGGPTDTQYF
few	TRBV12-3/TRBV12-4	TRBJ1-5	.	TGTGCCAGCAGCCGGAAACGGGGCCAAAATCAGCCCCAGCATTTT	CASSRKRGQNQPQHF
.	TRBV13	TRBJ2-7	.	TGTGCCAGCAGCCGGGGCAGGGTATTTGCCGAGCAGTACTTC	CASSRGRVFAEQYF
.	TRBV6-2/TRBV6-3	TRBJ2-1	TRBD2	TGTGCCAGCAGCACCGGACTAGCGGGAGAGTTCTACAATGAGCAGTTCTTC	CASSTGLAGEFYNEQFF
many	TRBV12-3/TRBV12-4	TRBJ2-7	TRBD2	TGTGCCAGCAGGCCCCCGCGGACTAGCGGGAAATACTACGAGCAGTACTTC	CASRPPRTSGKYYEQYF
many	TRBV2	TRBJ2-2	.	TGTGCCAGCAGAGCCCTTAGCGACACCGGGGAGCTGTTTTTT	CASRALSDTGELFF
.	TRBV4-1	TRBJ1-2	.	TGCGCCAGCAGCCAAGACCCTCAGGGGAATGGCTACACCTTC	CASSQDPQGNGYTF
many	TRBV5-1	TRBJ2-3	.	TGCGCCAGCAGCTTGGCGGACAGCGCCACAGATACGCAGTATTTT	CASSLADSATDTQYF
many	TRBV7-8	TRBJ2-6	.	TGTGCCAGCAGCTTAGAGGTAGTCGCAGGGCTCGGGGCCAACGTCCTGACTTTC	CASSLEVVAGLGANVLTF
.	TRBV10-1	TRBJ1-6	TRBD1	TGCGCCAGCAGTTCAACAGGGGCCGGGCATTCACCCCTCCACTTT	CASSSTGAGHSPLHF
.	TRBV4-1	TRBJ1-1	.	TGCGCCAGCAGCCTCGACTCCCAGTACGACACTGAAGCTTTCTTT	CASSLDSQYDTEAFF
many	TRBV19	TRBJ2-1	TRBD2	TGTGCCACCACACCCGGGACTAGCGTCTATGAGCAGTTCTTC	CATTPGTSVYEQFF
many	TRBV18	TRBJ2-3	TRBD1	TGTGCCAGCTCATCCAGACAGGGTAGCACAGATACGCAGTATTTT	CASSSRQGSTDTQYF
few	TRBV5-1	TRBJ2-5	.	TGCGCCAGCAGCTTGGAGTGGGGAAGAGAGACCCAGTACTTC	CASSLEWGRETQYF
many	TRBV7-3	TRBJ2-1	.	TGTGCCAGCAGCTTAGGTCCGTCCGGGGATGAGCAGTTCTTC	CASSLGPSGDEQFF
few	TRBV12-3/TRBV12-4	TRBJ2-6	.	TGTGCCAGCACCCTGCAGGGGACCTCTGGGGCCAACGTCCTGACTTTC	CASTLQGTSGANVLTF
many	TRBV7-2	TRBJ2-2	TRBD2	TGTGCCAGCAGCTTAGCAGCGGGGGAGGGCCTCACCGGGGAGCTGTTTTTT	CASSLAAGEGLTGELFF
.	TRBV7-9	TRBJ1-4	TRBD1	TGTGCCAGCAGCAGACAGGGGGGGAATGAAAAACTGTTTTTT	CASSRQGGNEKLFF
many	TRBV3-1	TRBJ2-1	.	TGTGCCAGCAGCGGGACGGTAGGTGAGCAGTTCTTC	CASSGTVGEQFF
.	TRBV4-2	TRBJ1-1	.	TGTGCCAGCAGCCAAGAGGGGAGGGAAGCTGAAGCTTTCTTT	CASSQEGREAEAFF
many	TRBV11-2	TRBJ2-1	TRBD2	TGTGCCAGTCTAGCGGGAGCTGAGTATGAGCAGTTCTTC	CASLAGAEYEQFF
few	TRBV30	TRBJ1-3	.	TGTGCCTGGGGGCGAGAGGCGGGTTTAGGAAACACCATATATTTT	CAWGREAGLGNTIYF
.	TRBV2	TRBJ2-6	.	TGTGCCAGCAGTGAATTAGGGGGGGTCTCTGGGGCCAACGTCCTGACTTTC	CASSELGGVSGANVLTF